The present entry profiles one TCR beta chain with its context. Sequencing targeted expressed TCRB transcripts, as all isolated RNA had been reverse transcribed. TCRdb keeps only in-frame clones here, not all; method: immunoSEQ multiplex PCR. The profile shows about 360,000 clones, 10% to 15% of them singletons. The data are from a study of beta chain features in type 1 diabetes. The germline V gene encodes CDR1 SGHTA and CDR2 FQGTGA. The germline V and J ends were trimmed by 5 bases and 0 bases, with 8 bases remaining between them. The CDR3 has 14 residues. The specimen sequenced was naive CD4+ T cells from blood. The chain joins TRBV7-3 to TRBJ1-3; D uncertain. This sequence was found in a man younger than 35 in good health. In nucleotides, the CDR3 is TGTGCCAGCAGCACACAGAGCTCTGGAAACACCATATATTTT. This translates into CASSTQSSGNTIYF.